One sample yielded the 8 T cell receptor beta chains listed below, sequenced in a study of shared clonotypes between healthy human individuals. CD45RO-negative, CCR7-selected cells formed the naive CD8 fraction, which excluded terminally differentiated effector memory CD45RA+ cells. Repertoires were generated with immunoSEQ multiplex PCR, while TCRdb's copy carries only in-frame clones and drops some. The table has roughly 2,000,000 clones, around 95% seen once. What was sequenced was naive CD8+ T cells from PBMCs. The receptors stem from a man between 18 and 29 years old in good health. Some clones in this sample may be carry-over from other donors' samples.

The rearrangement uses TRBV13 and TRBJ2-3; 8 bases are shared with TRBD1. This CDR3 has 15 residues. From germline, CDR1 is PRHDT and CDR2 FYEKMQ (reference sequence). V was clipped by 5 bases and J by 1 base; unmatched bases: 5. The CDR3 nucleotides are TGTGCCAGCAGCCTGACAGGGGCTGGCACAGATACGCAGTATTTT. Amino acid sequence: CASSLTGAGTDTQYF.

The rearrangement joins TRBV11-2 to TRBJ2-2; D perhaps matches TRBD1 (5 bases). V was cut by 1 base and J by 8 bases, with 8 bases left in between. The CDR3 contains 13 residues. Germline CDR1 is SGHAT and CDR2 is FQNNGV. The CDR3 spells CASSLGAGGELFF. The CDR3 DNA reads TGTGCCAGCAGCTTAGGAGCAGGGGGGGAGCTGTTTTTT.

V and J are TRBV2 and TRBJ2-5, with 7 bases aligning to TRBD2. CDR3 length equals 15 residues. The V segment lost 8 bases and the J segment 2 bases; nucleotides outside the gene matches: 11. Germline assignment: CDR1 SNHLY and CDR2 FYNNEI. The CDR3 loop reads CASREVAGRQETQYF. The CDR3 coding sequence is TGTGCCAGCCGCGAGGTAGCGGGTAGGCAAGAGACCCAGTACTTC.

The chain joins TRBV18 to TRBJ1-1, with D possibly matching TRBD1 (5 bases). CDR3 length: 15 amino acids. V was cut by 3 bases and J by 4 bases, with 15 bases left in between. Germline V gene lookup returns CDR1 KGHSH and CDR2 LQKENI. CDR3 residues: CASSPTGGDGTEAFF. The CDR3 DNA is TGTGCCAGCTCACCCACGGGGGGGGACGGCACTGAAGCTTTCTTT.

This clone was seen a single time. The same CDR3 can be traced to other DNA sequences in this sample. This rearrangement joins TRBV19 to TRBJ2-7; 9 nucleotides agree with TRBD1. Germline trimming cut 5 bases from V and 3 bases from J; bases unmatched to any gene: 5. Germline CDR1 is LNHDA and CDR2 is SQIVND (reference sequence). The length of the CDR3 is 14 residues. This CDR3 is CASSAGQGSYEQYF. The DNA of the CDR3 is TGTGCCAGTAGTGCTGGACAGGGGAGCTACGAGCAGTACTTC.

In the case of this clone: The same CDR3 can be traced to other DNA sequences in this sample. The chain is built from TRBV6-1 and TRBJ1-1, with TRBD1 as a possible D gene (5 bases). The CDR3 length is 14 residues. The V gene lost 1 base and the J gene lost 1 base, with 7 bases spanning the gap. CDR1 and CDR2 from the germline V gene are MNHNS and SASEGT. CDR3 nucleotides: TGTGCCAGCAGTGAAGGGGGGGAGAACACTGAAGCTTTCTTT. Amino acids: CASSEGGENTEAFF.

The rearrangement joins TRBV9 to TRBJ2-3; TRBD2 matches at 14 bases. With V trimmed by 3 bases and J by 3 bases, 3 bases remained unmatched. CDR3 length: 16 residues. Germline V gives CDR1 SGDLS, CDR2 YYNGEE. The CDR3 here is CASSEGLAGATDTQYF. The CDR3 nucleotides read TGTGCCAGCAGCGAGGGACTAGCGGGGGCGACAGATACGCAGTATTTT.

The chain combines TRBV13 with TRBJ2-7; D is ambiguous. Germline V gene data show CDR1 as PRHDT and CDR2 as FYEKMQ (reference sequence). The CDR3 has 12 amino acids. Trimming took 6 bases from V and 6 from J, leaving 12 bases between them. CDR3 sequence: CASSHGFGEQYF. In DNA, the CDR3 is TGTGCCAGCAGTCACGGCTTTGGCGAGCAGTACTTC.